The 27 T cell receptor beta chains presented below share a single source sample, sequenced in a study of cytomegalovirus exposure and HLA in healthy donors. With 60 Vbeta and 13 Jbeta primers, the PCR was carried out. TCRdb's copy holds only in-frame clones and misses some; the assay was immunoSEQ multiplex PCR. This table has about 91,000 clones, around 67% appearing once. Sequences were obtained from PBMCs. The receptors stem from a human donor in good health.

The chain couples TRBV9 to TRBJ1-5, with D tentatively TRBD1 (5 bases). Looked up from germline, CDR1 is SGDLS and CDR2 is YYNGEE. The germline V and J ends were trimmed by 0 bases and 2 bases, with 9 bases remaining between them. The CDR3 is 15 amino acids. The CDR3 is CASSVDGAGNQPQHF. CDR3 bases: TGTGCCAGCAGCGTAGATGGGGCAGGCAATCAGCCCCAGCATTTT. The full variable domain, rest sourced from reference TRBV9 and TRBJ1-5, is DSGVTQTPKHLITATGQRVTLRCSPRSGDLSVYWYQQSLDQGLQFLIQYYNGEERAKGNILERFSAQQFPDLHSELNLSSLELGDSALYFCASSVDGAGNQPQHFGDGTRLSIL.

This rearrangement joins TRBV7-2 to TRBJ1-3; 8 nucleotides line up with TRBD1. Germline V lookup: CDR1 SGHTA, CDR2 FQGNSA. V shed 1 base and J 7 bases; nucleotides not matched to a gene: 3. The CDR3 runs 14 residues. This CDR3 reads CASSLDQGANTIYF. The CDR3 DNA reads as TGTGCCAGCAGCTTAGATCAGGGGGCGAACACCATATATTTT. Filled out from reference TRBV7-2 and TRBJ1-3, the complete variable domain reads GAGVSQSPSNKVTEKGKDVELRCDPISGHTALYWYRQSLGQGLEFLIYFQGNSAPDKSGLPSDRFSAERTGGSVSTLTIQRTQQEDSAVYLCASSLDQGANTIYFGEGSWLTVV.

The genes are TRBV7-9 and TRBJ1-1; maybe TRBD1 (5 bases). The CDR3 sequence is 15 residues long. From germline, CDR1 is SEHNR and CDR2 FQNEAQ (reference sequence). V shed 5 bases and J shed 0 bases, with 13 bases lying between them. The CDR3 nucleotides read TGTGCCAGCAGCCACCAGGCAGGGATGAACACTGAAGCTTTCTTT. Protein product: CASSHQAGMNTEAFF.

This chain links TRBV25-1 with TRBJ1-6; D is perhaps TRBD1 (5 bases). From germline, CDR1 is MGHDK and CDR2 SYGVNS. The CDR3 is 15 amino acids. Deletions cut 5 bases from V and 10 bases from J, with 18 bases between. As DNA, the CDR3 is TGTGCCAGCAGTTCTCGACAAGGGGTAAGCTCACCCCTCCACTTT. This codes for CASSSRQGVSSPLHF.

This clone was counted between two and nine times. The chain employs TRBV2 and TRBJ1-2; 10 bases align to TRBD1. CDR1 is SNHLY and CDR2 is FYNNEI in the germline V gene. The CDR3 has 18 residues. V was pared by 5 bases and J by 3 bases, with 15 bases of the junction left unmatched. The CDR3 sequence: CASSSPGDRGRMDYGYTF. CDR3 bases: TGTGCCAGCAGTAGCCCGGGGGACAGGGGAAGAATGGACTATGGCTACACCTTC.

This clone was counted between two and nine times. The chain carries TRBV10-3 and TRBJ1-1; no reliable D call. The CDR3 is 14 amino acids. In germline, CDR1 is ENHRY, CDR2 SYGVKD. Trimming pared 8 bases from V and 3 bases from J, leaving 16 bases between. CDR3 loop: CAIRGVPGDTEAFF. CDR3 nucleotide sequence: TGTGCCATCCGTGGGGTCCCGGGAGACACTGAAGCTTTCTTT.

This clone appeared once. The rearrangement links TRBV7-9 to TRBJ2-7; TRBD2 aligns across 8 bases. The CDR3 runs to 16 residues. Per germline, CDR1 SEHNR and CDR2 FQNEAQ (reference sequence). The ends lost 8 bases at V and 4 bases at J; junction bases unmatched: 16. CDR3 nucleotide sequence: TGTGCCAGCCTCCCTTTTGGGCGGGGGGACGAGTACGAGCAGTACTTC. Translation: CASLPFGRGDEYEQYF.

The rearrangement joins TRBV6-1 to TRBJ1-1; D remains ambiguous. The V gene's germline CDR1 is MNHNS and CDR2 SASEGT. There are 13 residues in the CDR3. The V end was cut by 2 bases, the J end by 1 base, with 5 bases between. CDR3 sequence reads: CASSERENTEAFF. CDR3 coding DNA: TGTGCCAGCAGTGAACGGGAGAACACTGAAGCTTTCTTT.

V usage is TRBV2 and J usage is TRBJ2-1, with 10 bases fitting TRBD2. Germline V gene sequence: CDR1 SNHLY, CDR2 FYNNEI. The CDR3 runs to 14 residues. V shed 8 bases, J shed 7 bases, and the junction held 8 bases outside the gene matches. CDR3 protein: CASRGLAGVNEQFF. CDR3 bases: TGTGCCAGCCGTGGGCTAGCGGGGGTTAATGAGCAGTTCTTC.

The V call is TRBV27, the J call TRBJ1-2; no firm D call. Trimming took off 8 bases at V and 0 bases at J, with 10 bases between the two ends. Germline lookup yields CDR1 MNHEY and CDR2 SMNVEV (reference sequence). There are 13 residues in the CDR3. CDR3 bases: TGTGCCAGCGGAGGCGGGCCTAACTATGGCTACACCTTC. This sequence encodes CASGGGPNYGYTF.

J is TRBJ1-5 and V is TRBV5-4; D is undetermined. Per germline, CDR1 SGHNT and CDR2 YYREEE (reference sequence). V lost 4 bases and J 2 bases, leaving 10 bases between the germline ends. This CDR3 comprises 14 residues. The CDR3 nucleotides read TGTGCCAGCAGCCCTACTCCGGGCAATCAGCCCCAGCATTTT. This sequence encodes CASSPTPGNQPQHF. Based on the CDR3 plus reference TRBV5-4 and TRBJ1-5, the full variable domain is ETGVTQSPTHLIKTRGQQVTLRCSSQSGHNTVSWYQQALGQGPQFIFQYYREEENGRGNFPPRFSGLQFPNYSSELNVNALELDDSALYLCASSPTPGNQPQHFGDGTRLSIL.

This chain joins TRBV6-6 and TRBJ1-2, with D unresolved. In germline, CDR1 is MNHNY, CDR2 SVGAGI (reference sequence). The germline V and J ends were trimmed by 4 bases and 4 bases, with 13 bases remaining between them. The CDR3 spans 14 residues. This chain's CDR3 is CASSSVAGSYGYTF. Here the CDR3 DNA reads TGTGCCAGCAGTTCTGTGGCGGGGTCCTATGGCTACACCTTC.

This sequence joins TRBV5-4 and TRBJ1-2, with 9 bases that match TRBD1. Germline V gives CDR1 SGHNT, CDR2 YYREEE (reference sequence). The CDR3 contains 15 residues. V gave up 4 bases and J gave up 7 bases; unmatched junction bases: 11. The DNA for the CDR3 is TGTGCCAGCAGCGGAGAGGACAGGGGCAAGCTTGGCTACACCTTC. Its translation: CASSGEDRGKLGYTF. Supplemented by reference TRBV5-4 and TRBJ1-2, the full variable domain reads ETGVTQSPTHLIKTRGQQVTLRCSSQSGHNTVSWYQQALGQGPQFIFQYYREEENGRGNFPPRFSGLQFPNYSSELNVNALELDDSALYLCASSGEDRGKLGYTFGSGTRLTVV.

V gene TRBV11-3 combines with J gene TRBJ2-5; possibly TRBD2 for D (7 bases). Trimming took off 3 bases at V and 0 bases at J, with 20 bases between the two ends. CDR3 length equals 18 residues. CDR1 is SGHNT and CDR2 is YENEEA in the germline V gene. The CDR3 sequence: CASSLGARASGNQETQYF. The DNA of the CDR3 is TGTGCCAGCAGCTTGGGGGCCCGGGCTAGCGGAAACCAAGAGACCCAGTACTTC.

The chain recombines TRBV5-1 with TRBJ2-7; D is perhaps TRBD2 (6 bases). This CDR3 comprises 15 residues. Germline V CDR1 and CDR2: SGHRS, YFSETQ. The V and J ends lost 1 base and 5 bases respectively, with 16 bases between them. The CDR3 reads CASSLTSLAGNEQYF. The CDR3 nucleotides are TGCGCCAGCAGCTTGACTAGCTTGGCGGGGAACGAGCAGTACTTC. The whole variable domain, remainder taken from reference TRBV5-1 and TRBJ2-7, is KAGVTQTPRYLIKTRGQQVTLSCSPISGHRSVSWYQQTPGQGLQFLFEYFSETQRNKGNFPGRFSGRQFSNSRSEMNVSTLELGDSALYLCASSLTSLAGNEQYFGPGTRLTVT.

The chain uses TRBV5-1 and TRBJ1-2; 10 positions agree with TRBD1. From germline, CDR1 is SGHRS and CDR2 YFSETQ. V was pared by 0 bases and J by 8 bases, with 10 bases of the junction left unmatched. CDR3 length equals 16 residues. As DNA, the CDR3 is TGCGCCAGCAGCTTGGATGGGACAGGGGCCTTCGGGGGCTACACCTTC. It specifies CASSLDGTGAFGGYTF.

The chain uses TRBV6-1 and TRBJ1-6, with 7 bases matching TRBD1. This CDR3 spans 14 amino acids. The V and J ends lost 6 bases and 7 bases, in that order; junction bases with no gene match: 6. Looked up from germline, CDR1 is MNHNS and CDR2 is SASEGT. CDR3 region: CASSEGQRNSPLHF. DNA for the CDR3: TGTGCCAGCAGCGAGGGACAGCGAAATTCACCCCTCCACTTT.

The V gene is TRBV5-1, the J gene TRBJ2-3; 16 nucleotides agree with TRBD2. CDR3 size: 17 residues. CDR1 and CDR2 from the germline V gene are SGHRS and YFSETQ. V shed 4 bases and J 5 bases; nucleotides not matched to a gene: 7. The CDR3 region has the DNA TGCGCCAGCAGCCCGACGGGACTAGCGGGGGGGAGAGATACGCAGTATTTT. The encoded protein is CASSPTGLAGGRDTQYF.

The V gene is TRBV19, the J gene TRBJ2-7; 8 nucleotides align to TRBD1. Germline V lookup: CDR1 LNHDA, CDR2 SQIVND (reference sequence). The CDR3 consists of 13 residues. J was trimmed by 6 bases and V by 6 bases; bases with no gene match: 7. The DNA for the CDR3 is TGTGCCAGTAGCCCGAACGGACAGGGCGAGCAGTACTTC. It specifies CASSPNGQGEQYF.

Only one count was recorded for this clone. CDR3 residues: CASSFRGTQPQHF. The CDR3 bases are TGTGCCAGCAGCTTCCGGGGTACTCAGCCCCAGCATTTT. This chain uses TRBV5-4 with TRBJ1-5; unclear D gene. V was cut by 2 bases and J by 6 bases, with 9 bases left in between. The CDR3 is made up of 13 amino acids. Germline CDR1 and CDR2: SGHNT and YYREEE (reference sequence).

V gene TRBV5-1 combines with J gene TRBJ2-6; D not resolved. The CDR3 is 17 amino acids. V was shortened by 0 bases and J by 1 base, with 11 bases between the two germline ends. Germline CDR1 reads SGHRS; CDR2 reads YFSETQ. The CDR3 loop is CASSLDSGISGANVLTF. The DNA for the CDR3 is TGCGCCAGCAGCTTGGATTCCGGTATTTCTGGGGCCAACGTCCTGACTTTC.

This chain uses TRBV4-3 with TRBJ1-4; perhaps TRBD1 as D (5 bases). Germline-derived CDR1 and CDR2 are LGHNA and YSLEER. The CDR3 covers 16 residues. Trimming removed 2 bases at V and 0 bases at J, with 10 bases between. The CDR3 DNA reads as TGCGCCAGCAGCCAACTTCCGACAGCAACTAATGAAAAACTGTTTTTT. Protein product: CASSQLPTATNEKLFF.

The V call is TRBV19, the J call TRBJ1-5; the D gene is possibly TRBD1 (6 bases). Germline loops: CDR1 LNHDA, CDR2 SQIVND (reference sequence). V was cut by 8 bases and J by 7 bases, with 6 bases left in between. The CDR3 consists of 10 residues. The CDR3 region has the DNA TGTGCCAGTGGGGGCCAGCCCCAGCATTTT. This codes for CASGGQPQHF.

Comments on this clone: At one boundary the junction diverges from the germline segment, which might be a read error. This rearrangement joins TRBV7-8 to TRBJ2-5; TRBD2 agrees at 13 bases. CDR1 is SGHVS, CDR2 FQNEAQ, per germline. This CDR3 has 17 residues. The CDR3 region has the DNA TGTGCCAGCAGCTTAGCGGGGACTAGCGGGGTCCAAGGGACCCAGTACTTC. Its protein is CASSLAGTSGVQGTQYF.

A few counts support this clone. The genes are TRBV9 and TRBJ2-2; 11 bases map to TRBD1. CDR3 length equals 15 residues. Trimming at V came to 2 bases and at J to 5 bases, leaving 2 bases not matched to a gene. The V gene's germline CDR1 is SGDLS and CDR2 YYNGEE. The CDR3 loop reads CASSVGQGVTGELFF. The CDR3 DNA reads as TGTGCCAGCAGCGTGGGACAGGGGGTAACCGGGGAGCTGTTTTTT.

The chain has TRBV5-4 and TRBJ2-1, with TRBD1 as a possible D gene (7 bases). V was clipped by 0 bases and J by 7 bases, with 17 bases between them. The CDR3 is 16 residues long. The germline V gene has CDR1 SGHNT and CDR2 YYREEE (reference sequence). This chain's CDR3 is CASSLAFGRGVNEQFF. The CDR3 DNA is TGTGCCAGCAGCTTGGCCTTTGGCAGGGGGGTGAATGAGCAGTTCTTC.

The chain couples TRBV4-3 to TRBJ2-1; the D gene is possibly TRBD1 (5 bases). Germline lookup yields CDR1 LGHNA and CDR2 YSLEER. Trimming removed 2 bases from V and 4 bases from J, with 12 bases in between. This CDR3 comprises 15 residues. As DNA, the CDR3 is TGCGCCAGCAGCCAAAGTGGCCAGGGTTACAATGAGCAGTTCTTC. Its translation: CASSQSGQGYNEQFF.